Shown below are 3 T cell receptor beta chains from a single sample sequenced in a study of breast tumors, draining lymph nodes, adjacent tissues. Samples came from axillary lymph nodes draining the breast cancer. TCRdb called the multiplex PCR reads again in MiXCR, with one record for every CDR3 protein. The table lists 100,000 or so distinct CDR3 sequences, about 20% of them singletons. Material: axillary lymph node tissue. These TCRs come from a female donor with breast cancer. Some clones in this sample may be carry-over from other donors' samples.

This clonotype was recorded at least ten times. The gene calls are TRBV3-1 and TRBJ1-4, with D unresolved. From germline, CDR1 is LGHDT and CDR2 YNNKEL (reference sequence). This CDR3 is built from 14 residues. The germline V and J ends were trimmed by 4 bases and 4 bases, with 10 bases remaining between them. CDR3 region: CASSLSADNEKLFF. The CDR3 DNA is TGTGCCAGCAGCCTGTCGGCGGATAATGAAAAACTGTTTTTT.

This clonotype was counted at least ten times. The chain is built from TRBV10-2 and TRBJ1-2; tentative D call: TRBD1 (5 bases). The CDR3 consists of 15 residues. CDR1 is WSHSY and CDR2 is SAAADI in the germline V gene. Trimming left V 2 bases short and J 11 bases short, with 21 bases between. The CDR3, as DNA: TGCGCCAGCAGTGAGGATCTGGGACCCAAGGCCGGTTACACCTTC. Translation: CASSEDLGPKAGYTF.

In the case of this clonotype: The junction departs from germline at one end; a sequencing error may be responsible. The chain combines TRBV3-1 with TRBJ1-2; a weak D match, TRBD1 (6 bases). The CDR3 runs to 17 residues. Germline CDR1 and CDR2: LGHDT and YNNKEL (reference sequence). The CDR3 DNA reads TGTGCCAGCAGCCCCCTCCCGGACAGCCCCTTAAACTATGACTACACCTTC. Protein: CASSPLPDSPLNYDYTF. Using reference TRBV3-1 and TRBJ1-2 for the parts outside the CDR3, the full variable domain is DTAVSQTPKYLVTQMGNDKSIKCEQNLGHDTMYWYKQDSKKFLKIMFSYNNKELIINETVPNRFSPKSPDKAHLNLHINSLELGDSAVYFCASSPLPDSPLNYDYTFGSGTRLTVV.